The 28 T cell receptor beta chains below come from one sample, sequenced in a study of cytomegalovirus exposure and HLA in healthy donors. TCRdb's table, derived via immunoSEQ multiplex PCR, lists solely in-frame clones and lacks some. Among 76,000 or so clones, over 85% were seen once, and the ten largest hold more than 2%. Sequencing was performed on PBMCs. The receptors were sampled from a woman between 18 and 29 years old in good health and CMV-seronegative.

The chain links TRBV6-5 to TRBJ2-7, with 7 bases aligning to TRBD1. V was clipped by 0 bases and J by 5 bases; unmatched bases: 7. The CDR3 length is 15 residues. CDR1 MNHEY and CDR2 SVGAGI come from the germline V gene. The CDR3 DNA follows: TGTGCCAGCAGTTACTCAAACAGGGGATGGGACGAGCAGTACTTC. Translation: CASSYSNRGWDEQYF.

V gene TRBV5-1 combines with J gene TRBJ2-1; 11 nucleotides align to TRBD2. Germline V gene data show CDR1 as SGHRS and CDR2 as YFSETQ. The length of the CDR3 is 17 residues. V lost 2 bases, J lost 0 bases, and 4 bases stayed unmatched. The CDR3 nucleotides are TGCGCCAGCAGCTTCAGACTAGCGGGGAGCTCCTACAATGAGCAGTTCTTC. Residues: CASSFRLAGSSYNEQFF.

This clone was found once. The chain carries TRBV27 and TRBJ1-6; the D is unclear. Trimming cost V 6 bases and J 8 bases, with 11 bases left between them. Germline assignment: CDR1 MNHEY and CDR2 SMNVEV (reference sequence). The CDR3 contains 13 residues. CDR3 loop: CASSPFGDSPLHF. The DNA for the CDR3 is TGTGCCAGCAGCCCTTTTGGAGATTCACCCCTCCACTTT.

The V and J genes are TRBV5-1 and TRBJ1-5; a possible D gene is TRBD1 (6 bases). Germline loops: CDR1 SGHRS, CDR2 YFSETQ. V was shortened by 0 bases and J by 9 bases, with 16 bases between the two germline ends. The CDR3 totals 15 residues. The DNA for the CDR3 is TGCGCCAGCAGCTTGGGGGGCGGGGGGCCCGGGCCCCAGCATTTT. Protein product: CASSLGGGGPGPQHF.

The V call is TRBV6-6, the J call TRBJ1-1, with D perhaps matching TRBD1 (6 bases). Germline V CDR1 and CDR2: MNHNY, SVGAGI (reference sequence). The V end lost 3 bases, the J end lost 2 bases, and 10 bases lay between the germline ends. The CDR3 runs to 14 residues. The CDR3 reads CASSYWTDNTEAFF. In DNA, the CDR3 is TGTGCCAGCAGTTATTGGACAGATAACACTGAAGCTTTCTTT.

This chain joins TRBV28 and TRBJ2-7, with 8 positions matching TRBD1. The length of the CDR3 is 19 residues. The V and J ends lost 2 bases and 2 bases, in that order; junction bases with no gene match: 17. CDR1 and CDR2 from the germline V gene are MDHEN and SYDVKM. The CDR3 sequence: CASSLPGRGLLAGTYEQYF. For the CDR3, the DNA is TGTGCCAGCAGTTTACCAGGCAGGGGGCTATTAGCCGGGACCTACGAGCAGTACTTC.

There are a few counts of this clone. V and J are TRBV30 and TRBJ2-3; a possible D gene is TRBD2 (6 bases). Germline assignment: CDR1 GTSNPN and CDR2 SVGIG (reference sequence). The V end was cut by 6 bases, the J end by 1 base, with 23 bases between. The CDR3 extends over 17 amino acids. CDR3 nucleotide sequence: TGTGCCTGCGCCCGGGGTCGACTAGTTTATCGCACAGATACGCAGTATTTT. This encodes CACARGRLVYRTDTQYF.

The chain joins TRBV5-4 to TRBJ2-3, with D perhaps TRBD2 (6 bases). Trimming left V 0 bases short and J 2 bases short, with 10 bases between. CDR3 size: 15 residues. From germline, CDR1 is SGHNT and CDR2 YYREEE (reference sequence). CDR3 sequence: CASSLETRATDTQYF. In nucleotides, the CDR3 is TGTGCCAGCAGCTTGGAGACTAGGGCCACAGATACGCAGTATTTT.

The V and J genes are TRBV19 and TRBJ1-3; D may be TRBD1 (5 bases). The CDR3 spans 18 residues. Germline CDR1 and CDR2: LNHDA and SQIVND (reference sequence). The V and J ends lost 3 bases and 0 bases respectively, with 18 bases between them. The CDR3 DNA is TGTGCCAGTAGTATCGGATGGGGCCGGCGGGGCTCTGGAAACACCATATATTTT. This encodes CASSIGWGRRGSGNTIYF.

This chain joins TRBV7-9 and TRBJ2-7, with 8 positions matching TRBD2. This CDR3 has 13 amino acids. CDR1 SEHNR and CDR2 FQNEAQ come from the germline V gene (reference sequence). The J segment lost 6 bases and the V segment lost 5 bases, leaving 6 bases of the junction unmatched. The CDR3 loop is CASSVGTSREQYF. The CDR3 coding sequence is TGTGCCAGCAGCGTAGGGACTAGTCGCGAGCAGTACTTC.

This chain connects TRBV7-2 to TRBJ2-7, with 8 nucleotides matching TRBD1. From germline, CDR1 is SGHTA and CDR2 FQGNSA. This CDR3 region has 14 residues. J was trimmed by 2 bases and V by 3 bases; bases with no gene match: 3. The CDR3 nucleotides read TGTGCCAGCAGCTTGTCGGGACAGGCCTACGAGCAGTACTTC. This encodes CASSLSGQAYEQYF.

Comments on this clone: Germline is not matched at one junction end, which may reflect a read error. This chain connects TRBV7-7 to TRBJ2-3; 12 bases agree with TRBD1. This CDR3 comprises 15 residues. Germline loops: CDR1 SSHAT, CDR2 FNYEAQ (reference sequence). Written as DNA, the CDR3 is TGTGCTAGCAGCTCTGGGACAGGGGGCTTAGATACGCAGTATTTT. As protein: CASSSGTGGLDTQYF.

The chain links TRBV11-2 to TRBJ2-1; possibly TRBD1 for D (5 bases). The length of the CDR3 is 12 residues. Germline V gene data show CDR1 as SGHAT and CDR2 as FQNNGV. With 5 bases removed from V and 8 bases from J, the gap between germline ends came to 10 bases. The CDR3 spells CASSNQGYEQFF. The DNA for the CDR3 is TGTGCCAGCAGCAATCAGGGTTATGAGCAGTTCTTC.

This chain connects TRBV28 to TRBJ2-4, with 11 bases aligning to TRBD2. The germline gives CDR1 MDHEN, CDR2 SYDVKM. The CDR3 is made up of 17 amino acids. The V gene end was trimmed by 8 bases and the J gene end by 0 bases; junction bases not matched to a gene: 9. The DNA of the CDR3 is TGTGCCAGCCGGGGACTAGCGGATACTCTAGCCAAAAACATTCAGTACTTC. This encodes CASRGLADTLAKNIQYF.

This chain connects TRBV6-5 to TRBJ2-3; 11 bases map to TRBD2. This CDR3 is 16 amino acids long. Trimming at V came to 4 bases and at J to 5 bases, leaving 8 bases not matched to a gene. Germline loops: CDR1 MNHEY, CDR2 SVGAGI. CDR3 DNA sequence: TGTGCCAGCAGTTTGTTAGCGGGGGGGGGTCGAGATACGCAGTATTTT. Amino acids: CASSLLAGGGRDTQYF.

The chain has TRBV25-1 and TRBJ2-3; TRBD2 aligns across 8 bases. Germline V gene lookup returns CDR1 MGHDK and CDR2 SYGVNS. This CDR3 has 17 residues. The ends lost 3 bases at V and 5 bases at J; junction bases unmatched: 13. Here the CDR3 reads CASSEGGGGPGGDTQYF. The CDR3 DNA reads TGTGCCAGCAGTGAGGGTGGCGGGGGGCCGGGCGGAGATACGCAGTATTTT.

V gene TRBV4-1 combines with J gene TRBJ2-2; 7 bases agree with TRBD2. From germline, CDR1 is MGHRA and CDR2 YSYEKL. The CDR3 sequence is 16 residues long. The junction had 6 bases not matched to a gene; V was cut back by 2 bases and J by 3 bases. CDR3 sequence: CASSQSTGGYTGELFF. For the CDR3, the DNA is TGCGCCAGCAGCCAATCCACCGGGGGGTACACCGGGGAGCTGTTTTTT.

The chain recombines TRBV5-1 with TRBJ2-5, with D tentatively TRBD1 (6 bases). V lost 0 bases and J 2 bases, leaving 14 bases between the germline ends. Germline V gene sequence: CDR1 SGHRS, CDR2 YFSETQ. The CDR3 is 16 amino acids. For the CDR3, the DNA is TGCGCCAGCAGCTTGGGGGTAGGACAGAAACAAGAGACCCAGTACTTC. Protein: CASSLGVGQKQETQYF.

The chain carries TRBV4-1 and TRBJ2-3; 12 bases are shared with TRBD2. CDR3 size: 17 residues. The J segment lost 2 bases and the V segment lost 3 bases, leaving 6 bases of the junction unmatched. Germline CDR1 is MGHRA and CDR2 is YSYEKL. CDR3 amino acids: CASSQDRLAGVTDTQYF. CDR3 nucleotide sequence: TGCGCCAGCAGCCAGGATAGACTAGCGGGGGTCACAGATACGCAGTATTTT.

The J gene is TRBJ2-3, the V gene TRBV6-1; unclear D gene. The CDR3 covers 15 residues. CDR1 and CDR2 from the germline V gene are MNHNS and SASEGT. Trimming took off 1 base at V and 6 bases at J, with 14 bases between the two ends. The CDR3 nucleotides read TGTGCCAGCAGTGAAGGAGGAGCTGCCGCGGATACGCAGTATTTT. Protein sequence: CASSEGGAAADTQYF.

The CDR3 region is CASSVGRGGLYNEQFF. The DNA of the CDR3 is TGTGCCAGCAGCGTAGGGCGCGGGGGACTTTACAATGAGCAGTTCTTC. This rearrangement joins TRBV9 to TRBJ2-1; 7 bases are a match to TRBD2. J was trimmed by 4 bases and V by 0 bases; bases with no gene match: 7. Germline V gene data show CDR1 as SGDLS and CDR2 as YYNGEE. This CDR3 is built from 16 residues.

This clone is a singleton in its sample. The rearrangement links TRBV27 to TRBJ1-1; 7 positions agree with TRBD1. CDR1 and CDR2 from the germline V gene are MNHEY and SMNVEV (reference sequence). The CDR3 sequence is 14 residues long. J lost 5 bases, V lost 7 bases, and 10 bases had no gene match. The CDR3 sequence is CASKWAGGWTEAFF. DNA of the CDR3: TGTGCCAGCAAGTGGGCAGGGGGATGGACTGAAGCTTTCTTT.

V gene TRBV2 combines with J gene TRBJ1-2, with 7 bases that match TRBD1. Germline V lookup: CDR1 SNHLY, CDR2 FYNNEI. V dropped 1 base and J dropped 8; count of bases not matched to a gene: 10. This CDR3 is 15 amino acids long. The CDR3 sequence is CASSEVGQEFWGYTF. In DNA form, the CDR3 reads TGTGCCAGCAGTGAAGTTGGACAGGAGTTCTGGGGCTACACCTTC.

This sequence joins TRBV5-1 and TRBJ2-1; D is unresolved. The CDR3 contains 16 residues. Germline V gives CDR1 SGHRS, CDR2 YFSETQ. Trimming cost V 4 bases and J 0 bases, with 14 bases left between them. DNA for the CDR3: TGCGCCAGCAGCCCGCTTTCCCCTATCTCCTACAATGAGCAGTTCTTC. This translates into CASSPLSPISYNEQFF.

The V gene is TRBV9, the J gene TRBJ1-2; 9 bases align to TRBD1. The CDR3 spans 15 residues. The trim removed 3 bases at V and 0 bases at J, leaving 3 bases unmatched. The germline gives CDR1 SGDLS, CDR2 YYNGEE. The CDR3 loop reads CASSARDRANYGYTF. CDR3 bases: TGTGCCAGCAGCGCCCGGGACAGGGCTAACTATGGCTACACCTTC.

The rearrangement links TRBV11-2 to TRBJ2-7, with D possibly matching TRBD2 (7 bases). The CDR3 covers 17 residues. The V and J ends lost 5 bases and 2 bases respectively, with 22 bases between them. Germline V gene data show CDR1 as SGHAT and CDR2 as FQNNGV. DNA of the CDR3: TGTGCCAGCAGCCCGGCGGGCGGGGGCCCTCCCACCTACGAGCAGTACTTC. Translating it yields CASSPAGGGPPTYEQYF.

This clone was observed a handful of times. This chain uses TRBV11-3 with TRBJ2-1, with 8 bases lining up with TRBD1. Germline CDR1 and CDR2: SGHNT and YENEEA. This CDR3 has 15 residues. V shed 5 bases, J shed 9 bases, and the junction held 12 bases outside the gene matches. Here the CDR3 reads CASSQTGQASGEQFF. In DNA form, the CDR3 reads TGTGCCAGCAGCCAAACGGGACAGGCCTCTGGTGAGCAGTTCTTC.

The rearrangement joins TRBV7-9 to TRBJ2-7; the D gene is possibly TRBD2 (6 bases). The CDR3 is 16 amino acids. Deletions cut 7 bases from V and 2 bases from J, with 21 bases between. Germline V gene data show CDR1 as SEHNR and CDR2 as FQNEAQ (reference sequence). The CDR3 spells CASIGSGLIHPYEQYF. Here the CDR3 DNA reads TGTGCCAGCATCGGGAGCGGGCTAATCCACCCCTACGAGCAGTACTTC.